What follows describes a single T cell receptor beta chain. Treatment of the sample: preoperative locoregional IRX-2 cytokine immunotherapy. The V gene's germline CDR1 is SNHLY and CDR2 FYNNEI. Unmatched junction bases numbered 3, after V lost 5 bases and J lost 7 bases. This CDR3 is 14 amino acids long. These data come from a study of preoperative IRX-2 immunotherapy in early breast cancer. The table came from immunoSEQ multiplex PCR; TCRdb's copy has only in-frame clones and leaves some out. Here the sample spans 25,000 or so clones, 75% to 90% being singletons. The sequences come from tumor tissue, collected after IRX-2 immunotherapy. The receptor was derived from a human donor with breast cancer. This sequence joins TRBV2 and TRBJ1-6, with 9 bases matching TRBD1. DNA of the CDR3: TGTGCCAGCAGTATGACAGGGGGAAATTCACCCCTCCACTTT. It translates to CASSMTGGNSPLHF.